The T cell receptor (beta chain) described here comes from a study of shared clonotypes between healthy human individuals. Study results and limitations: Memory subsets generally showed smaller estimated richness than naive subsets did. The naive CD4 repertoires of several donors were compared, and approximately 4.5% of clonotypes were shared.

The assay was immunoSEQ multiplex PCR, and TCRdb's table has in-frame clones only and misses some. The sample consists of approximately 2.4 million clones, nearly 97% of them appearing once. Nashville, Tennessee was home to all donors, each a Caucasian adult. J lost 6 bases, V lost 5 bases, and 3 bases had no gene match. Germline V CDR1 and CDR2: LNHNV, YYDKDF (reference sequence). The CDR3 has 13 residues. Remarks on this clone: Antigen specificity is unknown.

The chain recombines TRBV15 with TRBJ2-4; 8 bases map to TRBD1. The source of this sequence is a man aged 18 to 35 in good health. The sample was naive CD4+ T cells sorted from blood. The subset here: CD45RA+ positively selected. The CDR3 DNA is TGTGCCACCAGCGCGGACAGGGCAAACATTCAGTACTTC. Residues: CATSADRANIQYF.